A single sample is the source of the 30 T cell receptor beta chains below, sequenced in a study of T cell responses to AZD1222 COVID-19 vaccine. Here immunoSEQ multiplex PCR was the method, and the copy in TCRdb shows in-frame clones only, minus some. The sample contains more than 85,000 clones, 80% to 85% of which appear only once. The source was peripheral blood, collected on day 0 of AZD1222 vaccination. The receptors originated from an adult in good health.

This rearrangement joins TRBV12-3 or TRBV12-4 to TRBJ1-1, with 9 bases that match TRBD1. The CDR3 loop spans 12 amino acids. The trim removed 5 bases at V and 9 bases at J, leaving 4 bases unmatched. CDR3 in DNA: TGTGCCAGCAGTCGGGACAGGGTGAAAGCTTTCTTT. Its translation: CASSRDRVKAFF.

The rearrangement uses TRBV28 and TRBJ1-5; D remains ambiguous. Trimming cost V 1 base and J 5 bases, with 3 bases left between them. Per the germline V gene, CDR1 is MDHEN and CDR2 is SYDVKM. The CDR3 has 12 amino acids. CDR3 residues: CASSLLDQPQHF. DNA for the CDR3: TGTGCCAGCAGTTTATTGGATCAGCCCCAGCATTTT.

The chain is built from TRBV7-2 and TRBJ2-5; D not certain. CDR1 and CDR2 from the germline V gene are SGHTA and FQGNSA. V was cut by 1 base and J by 7 bases, with 10 bases left in between. CDR3 length: 13 residues. The DNA for the CDR3 is TGTGCCAGCAGCTTAGGGGCGGTGGGGACCCAGTACTTC. This codes for CASSLGAVGTQYF.

This chain links TRBV27 with TRBJ1-1, with 8 bases identical to TRBD1. The CDR3 is 16 residues long. Losses at the gene ends were 5 bases for V and 10 bases for J; bases not matched to a gene: 18. CDR1 MNHEY and CDR2 SMNVEV come from the germline V gene (reference sequence). The CDR3 DNA follows: TGTGCCAGCAGTCGCAATACAGGGGGACGCACCCCCAGAGCTTTCTTT. Protein product: CASSRNTGGRTPRAFF.

This clone showed up just a few times. V usage is TRBV2 and J usage is TRBJ2-4, with D possibly matching TRBD1 (6 bases). Germline CDR1 SNHLY, CDR2 FYNNEI. Trimming left V 8 bases short and J 6 bases short, with 14 bases between. The CDR3 spans 13 residues. The CDR3 spells CASEPSDRNIQYF. The DNA for the CDR3 is TGTGCCAGCGAACCCTCGGACAGAAACATTCAGTACTTC.

This clone was detected a few times. The CDR3 loop reads CASSETSIGLFGYTF. The CDR3 DNA follows: TGTGCCAGCAGTGAGACCTCTATCGGGTTGTTTGGCTACACCTTC. V and J are TRBV6-1 and TRBJ1-2; D remains unclear. The germline CDR1 and CDR2 sequences are MNHNS and SASEGT. The CDR3 runs to 15 residues. Trimming cost V 3 bases and J 7 bases, with 18 bases left between them.

V gene TRBV3-1 (or the pseudogene TRBV3-2) combines with J gene TRBJ1-2, with a tentative D call TRBD1 (5 bases). CDR1 and CDR2 (germline): LGHDT, YNNKEL (reference sequence). The CDR3 loop spans 14 amino acids. Trimming took off 1 base at V and 2 bases at J, with 8 bases between the two ends. Here the CDR3 reads CASSQVNRNYGYTF. CDR3 nucleotides: TGTGCCAGCAGCCAAGTAAACAGGAACTATGGCTACACCTTC.

The chain is built from TRBV7-9 and TRBJ1-1, with D possibly matching TRBD1 (5 bases). The V end lost 5 bases, the J end lost 0 bases, and 7 bases lay between the germline ends. Germline-derived CDR1 and CDR2 are SEHNR and FQNEAQ (reference sequence). The CDR3 is 13 amino acids. CDR3 nucleotide sequence: TGTGCCAGCAGCGAGACAGTGAACACTGAAGCTTTCTTT. This sequence encodes CASSETVNTEAFF.

Worth noting for this clone: The same CDR3 arises from other DNA sequences in this sample as well. V and J are TRBV7-2 and TRBJ1-1; D unclear. This CDR3 comprises 15 residues. Germline CDR1 reads SGHTA; CDR2 reads FQGNSA. Trimming pared 2 bases from V and 4 bases from J, leaving 14 bases between. The CDR3 DNA reads TGTGCCAGCAGCTTATCGCGGGGAGGGATCACTGAAGCTTTCTTT. It codes for CASSLSRGGITEAFF.

The chain uses TRBV6-4 and TRBJ2-7; D gene uncertain. Germline CDR1 MRHNA, CDR2 SNTAGT. The CDR3 runs to 10 residues. As DNA, the CDR3 is TGTGCCAGCAGTGACTTTACGGAGAACGTC. Translation: CASSDFTENV.

V gene TRBV18 combines with J gene TRBJ2-1; 11 nucleotides line up with TRBD2. The V segment lost 3 bases and the J segment 6 bases; nucleotides outside the gene matches: 1. CDR3 length equals 14 residues. From germline, CDR1 is KGHSH and CDR2 LQKENI. As DNA, the CDR3 is TGTGCCAGCTCACCTGGGACTAGCGGCAATGAGCAGTTCTTC. Translation gives CASSPGTSGNEQFF.

The chain employs TRBV29-1 and TRBJ1-1, with D maybe TRBD1 (6 bases). Germline V gene sequence: CDR1 SQVTM, CDR2 ANQGSEA. This CDR3 comprises 11 residues. Trimming took off 7 bases at V and 4 bases at J, with 10 bases between the two ends. For the CDR3, the DNA is TGCAGCGCCGGACAGACCACTGAAGCTTTCTTT. Translation gives CSAGQTTEAFF.

The chain joins TRBV6-2 or TRBV6-3 to TRBJ2-2; tentatively, D is TRBD2 (5 bases). The CDR3 has 16 residues. The germline V and J ends were trimmed by 6 bases and 3 bases, with 17 bases remaining between them. Germline lookup yields CDR1 MNHEY and CDR2 SVGEGT. The CDR3 region has the DNA TGTGCCAGCAGCTGGCCCCTCGGGCGGGACACCGGGGAGCTGTTTTTT. Amino acids: CASSWPLGRDTGELFF.

The chain uses TRBV18 and TRBJ2-1; 9 bases align to TRBD1. V shed 1 base, J shed 6 bases, and the junction held 25 bases outside the gene matches. The germline V gene encodes CDR1 KGHSH and CDR2 LQKENI. The CDR3 loop spans 22 amino acids. The CDR3 protein is CASSPLLGSSAHRDREVNEQFF. The CDR3 bases are TGTGCCAGCTCACCACTCCTGGGTTCTTCCGCCCACCGGGACAGGGAGGTCAATGAGCAGTTCTTC.

The V and J genes are TRBV28 and TRBJ2-2; D may match TRBD1 or TRBD2 (5 bases each). Trimming shortened V by 8 bases and J by 3 bases, and 13 bases separated the two germline ends. Germline CDR1 reads MDHEN; CDR2 reads SYDVKM. The CDR3 is 14 residues long. In DNA, the CDR3 is TGTGCCAGCCAAGGGGCGAGGGACACCGGGGAGCTGTTTTTT. Its protein is CASQGARDTGELFF.

This clone was detected once. The chain recombines TRBV27 with TRBJ2-2; D call uncertain. V lost 6 bases and J 4 bases, leaving 9 bases between the germline ends. Germline V gene lookup returns CDR1 MNHEY and CDR2 SMNVEV (reference sequence). The CDR3 has 13 amino acids. The CDR3 coding sequence is TGTGCCAGCAGGCGACCCCTCACCGGGGAGCTGTTTTTT. Its translation is CASRRPLTGELFF.

CDR3 nucleotides: TGTGCCAGCAGTTTAAATCCGTCCGGAGGCTATTCACCCCTCCACTTT. This codes for CASSLNPSGGYSPLHF. The chain joins TRBV28 to TRBJ1-6; D is unclear. The CDR3 has 16 amino acids. The germline V and J ends were trimmed by 2 bases and 8 bases, with 16 bases remaining between them. CDR1 is MDHEN, CDR2 SYDVKM, per germline.

The chain joins TRBV5-1 to TRBJ1-1; TRBD1 agrees at 8 bases. V dropped 4 bases and J dropped 0; count of bases not matched to a gene: 11. This CDR3 region has 17 residues. Germline V gives CDR1 SGHRS, CDR2 YFSETQ. The CDR3 protein is CASSKGTGTNMNTEAFF. The CDR3 nucleotides read TGCGCCAGCAGCAAGGGGACAGGAACCAACATGAACACTGAAGCTTTCTTT.

This clone was detected once. The gene calls are TRBV6-5 and TRBJ1-3; no clear D. V lost 2 bases, J lost 0 bases, and 8 bases lay in between. Germline V gene sequence: CDR1 MNHEY, CDR2 SVGAGI. The CDR3 sequence is 15 residues long. The CDR3 region has the DNA TGTGCCAGCAGTTACACGGGGAGCTCTGGAAACACCATATATTTT. It yields the protein CASSYTGSSGNTIYF.

The chain recombines TRBV6-2 or TRBV6-3 with TRBJ1-5, with unresolved D. Trimming shortened V by 6 bases and J by 0 bases, and 12 bases separated the two germline ends. The germline V gene has CDR1 MNHEY and CDR2 SVGEGT. The CDR3 runs 15 residues. The CDR3 nucleotides read TGTGCCAGCAGCGAAGGAGGATATAGCAATCAGCCCCAGCATTTT. It encodes CASSEGGYSNQPQHF.

The rearrangement joins TRBV20-1 to TRBJ2-7, with TRBD2 matching 11 bases. Germline CDR1 and CDR2: DFQATT and SNEGSKA (reference sequence). The V segment lost 5 bases and the J segment 3 bases; nucleotides outside the gene matches: 6. The CDR3 has 14 residues. In DNA form, the CDR3 reads TGCAGTGCTGGTGGACTAGCGGGTGACTACGAGCAGTACTTC. Translation: CSAGGLAGDYEQYF.

The J gene is TRBJ1-1, the V gene TRBV5-1; 7 bases map to TRBD1. The CDR3 length is 15 residues. Trimming at V came to 7 bases and at J to 1 base, leaving 10 bases not matched to a gene. Germline V lookup: CDR1 SGHRS, CDR2 YFSETQ. The DNA for the CDR3 is TGCGCCAGCTCCCTAGGGGGCACAACGAACACTGAAGCTTTCTTT. This encodes CASSLGGTTNTEAFF.

The rearrangement joins TRBV11-1 to TRBJ2-7, with a possible D match to TRBD1 (6 bases). V lost 6 bases to trimming and J lost 2 bases, with 11 bases between them. From germline, CDR1 is SGHAT and CDR2 FQDESV (reference sequence). The CDR3 runs to 13 residues. CDR3 region: CASRAGAAYEQYF. CDR3 DNA: TGTGCCAGCAGGGCAGGGGCCGCCTACGAGCAGTACTTC.

The genes are TRBV9 and TRBJ1-2; 8 bases line up with TRBD1. V gave up 4 bases and J gave up 6 bases; unmatched junction bases: 2. The CDR3 has 12 amino acids. The germline V gene encodes CDR1 SGDLS and CDR2 YYNGEE. The CDR3 nucleotides are TGTGCCAGCAGCTCGGACAGGGATGGCTACACCTTC. This encodes CASSSDRDGYTF.

This clone was seen only once. The chain is built from TRBV6-2 or TRBV6-3 and TRBJ2-2, with TRBD1 identical over 9 bases. The V segment lost 0 bases and the J segment 6 bases; nucleotides outside the gene matches: 5. Germline V gene data show CDR1 as MNHEY and CDR2 as SVGEGT. The CDR3 is 16 residues long. CDR3 nucleotide sequence: TGTGCCAGCAGTTACTCGAGGACAGGGGTGGCCGGGGAGCTGTTTTTT. Its protein product is CASSYSRTGVAGELFF.

This clone was seen a single time. This chain joins TRBV7-2 and TRBJ1-6, with 8 bases that match TRBD1. Germline CDR1 SGHTA, CDR2 FQGNSA. The CDR3 spans 15 residues. V shed 5 bases and J 7 bases; nucleotides not matched to a gene: 7. For the CDR3, the DNA is TGTGCCAGCAGCAATCGGGGACAGGCAAATTCACCCCTCCACTTT. It is translated as CASSNRGQANSPLHF.

The chain couples TRBV28 to TRBJ1-1; possibly TRBD1 for D (6 bases). This CDR3 contains 14 residues. CDR1 is MDHEN, CDR2 SYDVKM, per germline. Trimming removed 7 bases from V and 1 base from J, with 13 bases in between. This chain's CDR3 is CASIITQGNTEAFF. CDR3 bases: TGTGCCAGCATCATAACACAGGGGAACACTGAAGCTTTCTTT.

CDR3 nucleotides: TGTGCCAGCAGCCAGGCGCGGGGAACCGGGGAGACCCAGTACTTC. Translation gives CASSQARGTGETQYF. V is TRBV11-3 and J is TRBJ2-5; TRBD2 might be the D (6 bases). V was shortened by 5 bases and J by 5 bases, with 18 bases between the two germline ends. The CDR3 runs to 15 residues. CDR1 and CDR2 (germline): SGHNT, YENEEA.

V and J are TRBV5-8 and TRBJ2-4, with D unclear. Germline V gene data show CDR1 as SGHTS and CDR2 as YDEGEE. V was pared by 3 bases and J by 3 bases, with 16 bases between. CDR3 length: 16 amino acids. The chain's CDR3 is CASSSPTPLGKNIQYF. CDR3 in DNA: TGTGCCAGCAGCTCTCCGACACCGCTGGGCAAAAACATTCAGTACTTC.

The gene calls are TRBV30 and TRBJ1-3, with no clear D. Germline V lookup: CDR1 GTSNPN, CDR2 SVGIG (reference sequence). The V gene lost 0 bases and the J gene lost 0 bases, with 12 bases spanning the gap. This CDR3 is 16 amino acids long. CDR3 amino acids: CAWSVRARSSGNTIYF. CDR3 in DNA: TGTGCCTGGAGTGTACGGGCCAGGTCCTCTGGAAACACCATATATTTT.